One sample yielded the 32 T cell receptor beta chains listed below, sequenced in a study of cytomegalovirus exposure and HLA in healthy donors. The PCR was carried out with 60 Vbeta primers and 13 Jbeta primers. Clones were read by immunoSEQ multiplex PCR, and TCRdb kept only the in-frame ones, dropping some. This table has under 200,000 clones, approximately 78% appearing once. Sequencing was performed on PBMCs. The receptors derive from a woman under 30 in good health and CMV-seronegative.

The V gene is TRBV11-2, the J gene TRBJ2-7; the match to TRBD2 covers 10 bases. Per the germline V gene, CDR1 is SGHAT and CDR2 is FQNNGV. V shed 6 bases, J shed 0 bases, and the junction held 8 bases outside the gene matches. The length of the CDR3 is 16 residues. Here the CDR3 reads CASRRGTSASSYEQYV. CDR3 sequence (DNA): TGTGCCAGCAGAAGAGGGACTAGCGCGAGCTCCTACGAGCAGTACGTC.

V and J are TRBV27 and TRBJ2-6; 9 positions match TRBD1. V was clipped by 3 bases and J by 4 bases; unmatched bases: 7. Germline loops: CDR1 MNHEY, CDR2 SMNVEV (reference sequence). The CDR3 totals 17 residues. CDR3 sequence reads: CASSFGTGYGGANVLTF. In DNA form, the CDR3 reads TGTGCCAGCAGTTTCGGGACAGGGTACGGAGGGGCCAACGTCCTGACTTTC.

The chain couples TRBV4-2 to TRBJ2-5; 11 nucleotides match TRBD2. Germline values: CDR1 LGHNA, CDR2 YNFKEQ. Trimming took 0 bases from V and 4 from J; bases not matched to a gene: 10. This CDR3 has 18 amino acids. CDR3 bases: TGTGCCAGCAGCCAAGATCTAGGACTAGCGGGTACGGGAGAGACCCAGTACTTC. Protein product: CASSQDLGLAGTGETQYF.

In this sample, this clone turned up a few times. CDR3 amino acids: CASSYQTGKGAFF. In DNA form, the CDR3 reads TGTGCCAGCAGTTACCAAACGGGGAAAGGAGCTTTCTTT. The J gene is TRBJ1-1, the V gene TRBV6-6; D remains ambiguous. The germline V and J ends were trimmed by 2 bases and 10 bases, with 14 bases remaining between them. The CDR3 consists of 13 residues. Per the germline V gene, CDR1 is MNHNY and CDR2 is SVGAGI (reference sequence).

In this sample, this clone turned up a few times. The rearrangement uses TRBV6-5 and TRBJ1-4, with a possible D match to TRBD1 (6 bases). CDR1 is MNHEY, CDR2 SVGAGI, per germline. V was clipped by 0 bases and J by 8 bases, with 10 bases between them. The CDR3 is 14 amino acids. The CDR3 nucleotides read TGTGCCAGCAGTTACTCAAGGGGGTGGGAAAAACTGTTTTTT. As protein: CASSYSRGWEKLFF.

This sequence joins TRBV19 and TRBJ2-1; 7 positions agree with TRBD2. The ends lost 5 bases at V and 0 bases at J; junction bases unmatched: 10. Germline V gene lookup returns CDR1 LNHDA and CDR2 SQIVND (reference sequence). The length of the CDR3 is 17 residues. CDR3 nucleotide sequence: TGTGCCAGTAGTGGGGGGGGAGGGCAGAGCTCCTACAATGAGCAGTTCTTC. Encoded protein: CASSGGGGQSSYNEQFF.

The V gene is TRBV11-2, the J gene TRBJ2-2; D gene unclear. Germline V gene lookup returns CDR1 SGHAT and CDR2 FQNNGV. This CDR3 spans 15 amino acids. Trimming pared 5 bases from V and 5 bases from J, leaving 15 bases between. CDR3 in DNA: TGTGCCAGCAGCCCCCGGTTAGCTGGGACCGGGGAGCTGTTTTTT. It is translated as CASSPRLAGTGELFF.

The gene calls are TRBV29-1 and TRBJ2-7, with 9 positions matching TRBD2. This CDR3 region has 14 residues. V lost 7 bases and J lost 4; bases outside the gene matches: 11. Germline values: CDR1 SQVTM, CDR2 ANQGSEA. The CDR3 loop is CSGSEGGRGYEQYF. The CDR3 DNA follows: TGCAGCGGATCTGAGGGCGGGAGGGGGTACGAGCAGTACTTC.

As regards this clone: A junction end diverges from the germline sequence, so it may reflect a read error. The rearrangement links TRBV19 to TRBJ1-2; TRBD1 matches at 7 bases. The germline gives CDR1 LNHDA, CDR2 SQIVND (reference sequence). The CDR3 has 10 residues. CDR3 residues: CAGRQGGYTF. CDR3 in DNA: TGTGCCGGTAGACAGGGTGGCTACACCTTC.

The chain has TRBV5-1 and TRBJ2-7, with D possibly TRBD1 on 5 matching bases. CDR3 length: 17 amino acids. V lost 6 bases and J 3 bases, leaving 25 bases between the germline ends. Germline CDR1 is SGHRS and CDR2 is YFSETQ. DNA of the CDR3: TGCGCCAGCACCGCCGAGGTTGGGGCTTCGAGGCGCTACGAGCAGTACTTC. It specifies CASTAEVGASRRYEQYF.

V usage is TRBV19 and J usage is TRBJ1-1; D is ambiguous. Germline loops: CDR1 LNHDA, CDR2 SQIVND (reference sequence). The CDR3 spans 15 residues. V was cut by 4 bases and J by 3 bases, with 15 bases left in between. Here the CDR3 DNA reads TGTGCCAGTAGTAAATCCGAGGGCCGGGACACTGAAGCTTTCTTT. This gives the protein CASSKSEGRDTEAFF.

The CDR3 DNA is TGTGCCAGCAGGCGACTGGTAGCGGGGTCTAGCACAGATACGCAGTATTTT. Protein sequence: CASRRLVAGSSTDTQYF. V usage is TRBV11-3 and J usage is TRBJ2-3, with 8 bases fitting TRBD2. Germline CDR1 and CDR2: SGHNT and YENEEA. With 6 bases clipped from V and 0 bases from J, the junction kept 11 bases outside the gene matches. The CDR3 sequence is 17 residues long.

This clone was observed a single time. CDR3 nucleotides: TGTGCCAGCAGCTTAGATCTCGGGTTTTCCTATGGCTACACCTTC. As protein: CASSLDLGFSYGYTF. The rearrangement joins TRBV11-2 to TRBJ1-2; D remains unclear. Trimming took 0 bases from V and 4 from J, leaving 12 bases between them. CDR3 length: 15 residues. Per germline, CDR1 SGHAT and CDR2 FQNNGV. Combining the CDR3 with reference TRBV11-2 and TRBJ1-2 gives the whole variable domain EAGVAQSPRYKIIEKRQSVAFWCNPISGHATLYWYQQILGQGPKLLIQFQNNGVVDDSQLPKDRFSAERLKGVDSTLKIQPAKLEDSAVYLCASSLDLGFSYGYTFGSGTRLTVV.

V and J are TRBV28 and TRBJ2-7; no reliable D call. The CDR3 spans 11 residues. CDR1 is MDHEN, CDR2 SYDVKM, per germline. V lost 5 bases, J lost 9 bases, and 11 bases lay in between. The CDR3 is CASSHPRGQYF. CDR3 coding DNA: TGTGCCAGCAGTCACCCCCGCGGGCAGTACTTC.

The V and J genes are TRBV7-2 and TRBJ1-5; D gene uncertain. There are 13 residues in the CDR3. V lost 1 base, J lost 6 bases, and 7 bases lay in between. Germline CDR1 is SGHTA and CDR2 is FQGNSA. The CDR3 DNA follows: TGTGCCAGCAGCTTAGGGACTTTTCAGCCCCAGCATTTT. Its protein product is CASSLGTFQPQHF. The full variable domain, completed using reference TRBV7-2 and TRBJ1-5, is GAGVSQSPSNKVTEKGKDVELRCDPISGHTALYWYRQSLGQGLEFLIYFQGNSAPDKSGLPSDRFSAERTGGSVSTLTIQRTQQEDSAVYLCASSLGTFQPQHFGDGTRLSIL.

This clone was observed a single time. This specimen includes other DNA sequences encoding the same CDR3. This sequence joins TRBV5-1 and TRBJ2-1; D not certain. The CDR3 covers 14 residues. The V and J ends lost 4 bases and 0 bases respectively, with 8 bases between them. Looked up from germline, CDR1 is SGHRS and CDR2 is YFSETQ. The DNA of the CDR3 is TGCGCCAGCAGCCCGGGTAACTCCTACAATGAGCAGTTCTTC. Its protein is CASSPGNSYNEQFF.

The chain joins TRBV6-6 to TRBJ2-1; 7 bases align to TRBD2. J lost 4 bases, V lost 0 bases, and 3 bases had no gene match. The germline V gene has CDR1 MNHNY and CDR2 SVGAGI (reference sequence). The CDR3 extends over 15 amino acids. CDR3 DNA sequence: TGTGCCAGCAGTTACTCGGCGGGAGCGTACAATGAGCAGTTCTTC. Amino acid sequence: CASSYSAGAYNEQFF.

The chain links TRBV30 to TRBJ2-2; possible D gene TRBD1, 6 bases. Germline CDR1 is GTSNPN and CDR2 is SVGIG (reference sequence). The V gene lost 3 bases and the J gene lost 5 bases, with 10 bases spanning the gap. CDR3 length: 13 residues. The CDR3 bases are TGTGCCTGGAGAGAACAGGGTACCGGGGAGCTGTTTTTT. Translated: CAWREQGTGELFF.

This chain uses TRBV11-2 with TRBJ2-3, with TRBD2 identical over 12 bases. Germline CDR1 and CDR2: SGHAT and FQNNGV. This CDR3 has 17 amino acids. J lost 2 bases, V lost 5 bases, and 8 bases had no gene match. The CDR3 loop reads CASSPRTSGDYTDTQYF. The CDR3 nucleotides are TGTGCCAGCAGCCCACGGACTAGCGGGGACTACACAGATACGCAGTATTTT.

V and J are TRBV12-5 and TRBJ1-4, with D maybe TRBD1 (6 bases). The V end was cut by 3 bases, the J end by 0 bases, with 8 bases between. The CDR3 consists of 15 residues. Germline assignment: CDR1 LGHNT and CDR2 FRNRAP. CDR3 in amino acids: CASGLQGATNEKLFF. The DNA of the CDR3 is TGTGCTAGTGGTTTACAGGGAGCAACTAATGAAAAACTGTTTTTT.

The genes are TRBV7-9 and TRBJ2-5; no definite D call. V was shortened by 1 base and J by 4 bases, with 10 bases between the two germline ends. This CDR3 is 14 amino acids long. CDR1 is SEHNR and CDR2 is FQNEAQ in the germline V gene (reference sequence). The CDR3 sequence is CASSLGSTSETQYF. The DNA for the CDR3 is TGTGCCAGCAGCTTAGGAAGCACGTCAGAGACCCAGTACTTC. The full variable domain, with the rest looked up from reference TRBV7-9 and TRBJ2-5, is DTGVSQNPRHKITKRGQNVTFRCDPISEHNRLYWYRQTLGQGPEFLTYFQNEAQLEKSRLLSDRFSAERPKGSFSTLEIQRTEQGDSAMYLCASSLGSTSETQYFGPGTRLLVL.

V and J are TRBV28 and TRBJ2-7; D gene uncertain. This CDR3 contains 14 residues. Trimming stripped 6 bases from V and 7 bases from J, with 19 bases between. Germline CDR1 MDHEN, CDR2 SYDVKM. The CDR3 spells CASRVTGDPREQYF. The CDR3 coding sequence is TGTGCCAGCAGGGTGACTGGAGATCCTAGGGAGCAGTACTTC.

The chain joins TRBV30 to TRBJ2-7; TRBD1 matches at 7 bases. Germline loops: CDR1 GTSNPN, CDR2 SVGIG (reference sequence). This CDR3 has 12 amino acids. In nucleotides, the CDR3 is TGTGCAGCCGGGACAGACCTCTACGAGCAGTACTTC. Encoded protein: CAAGTDLYEQYF.

This clone has more than one count but fewer than ten. The J gene is TRBJ1-2, the V gene TRBV28; 7 nucleotides agree with TRBD1. The CDR3 runs to 12 residues. After removal of 5 bases from V and 6 bases from J, the junction contained 3 bases not matched to a gene. Germline values: CDR1 MDHEN, CDR2 SYDVKM. CDR3: CASSQDRDGYTF. CDR3 in DNA: TGTGCCAGCAGTCAAGACAGGGATGGCTACACCTTC.

This clone was observed once. The J gene is TRBJ1-2, the V gene TRBV30; tentative D call: TRBD1 (6 bases). The CDR3 is 15 amino acids. V lost 3 bases to trimming and J lost 0 bases, with 14 bases between them. Germline V lookup: CDR1 GTSNPN, CDR2 SVGIG (reference sequence). CDR3 loop: CAWRTLDRPNYGYTF. CDR3 coding DNA: TGTGCCTGGAGGACCTTGGACAGACCTAACTATGGCTACACCTTC.

The chain links TRBV2 to TRBJ2-7, with 7 positions matching TRBD2. CDR1 and CDR2 (germline): SNHLY, FYNNEI. This CDR3 is 14 amino acids long. The V and J ends lost 2 bases and 3 bases, in that order; junction bases with no gene match: 4. CDR3: CASSEWEGNYEQYV. DNA for the CDR3: TGTGCCAGCAGTGAATGGGAGGGGAACTACGAGCAGTACGTC.

The V and J genes are TRBV5-6 and TRBJ1-6; 7 nucleotides align to TRBD1. With 4 bases clipped from V and 3 bases from J, the junction kept 7 bases outside the gene matches. The length of the CDR3 is 16 residues. Germline lookup yields CDR1 SGHDT and CDR2 YYEEEE. As DNA, the CDR3 is TGTGCCAGCAGCCGGCCCGGGACAGACTATAATTCACCCCTCCACTTT. Encoded protein: CASSRPGTDYNSPLHF.

The chain carries TRBV10-2 and TRBJ2-3; tentative D call: TRBD1 (5 bases). Trimming took 6 bases from V and 4 from J, leaving 17 bases between them. This CDR3 region has 15 residues. CDR1 and CDR2 (germline): WSHSY, SAAADI. The CDR3 reads CASRAGYSGADTQYF. The CDR3 DNA is TGCGCCAGCAGGGCAGGGTATTCTGGGGCAGATACGCAGTATTTT.

This clone was counted a single time. The chain links TRBV11-2 to TRBJ2-1; D might be TRBD2 (5 bases). In germline, CDR1 is SGHAT, CDR2 FQNNGV. This CDR3 spans 16 amino acids. Trimming took 1 base from V and 0 from J, leaving 10 bases between them. The CDR3 loop is CASSLAPGSSYNEQFF. Written as DNA, the CDR3 is TGTGCCAGCAGCTTAGCCCCGGGAAGCTCCTACAATGAGCAGTTCTTC.

The chain recombines TRBV28 with TRBJ2-1; 14 nucleotides align to TRBD2. Trimming removed 5 bases from V and 6 bases from J; junction bases left unmatched: 6. The CDR3 has 16 amino acids. Germline V gene data show CDR1 as MDHEN and CDR2 as SYDVKM. The CDR3, as DNA: TGTGCCAGCAGTGGGGGGGGACTAGCGGGAGTCAATGAGCAGTTCTTC. Its translation: CASSGGGLAGVNEQFF.

Of note for this clone: The junction departs from the called germline gene at one end, perhaps through a read error. The chain employs TRBV7-9 and TRBJ1-1, with D possibly being TRBD1 (6 bases). The germline CDR1 and CDR2 sequences are SEHNR and FQNEAQ (reference sequence). This CDR3 contains 14 residues. CDR3 sequence reads: CSSSFYRENTEAFF. The CDR3 DNA reads as TGTTCCAGCAGCTTCTACAGGGAGAACACTGAAGCTTTCTTT.

V usage is TRBV2 and J usage is TRBJ2-6; TRBD2 matches 8 bases. Germline CDR1 and CDR2: SNHLY and FYNNEI. V was clipped by 7 bases and J by 1 base; unmatched bases: 18. The length of the CDR3 is 20 residues. CDR3: CASNWETSGLAGSGANVLTF. In nucleotides, the CDR3 is TGTGCCAGCAACTGGGAAACTAGCGGTTTGGCTGGGTCTGGGGCCAACGTCCTGACTTTC.